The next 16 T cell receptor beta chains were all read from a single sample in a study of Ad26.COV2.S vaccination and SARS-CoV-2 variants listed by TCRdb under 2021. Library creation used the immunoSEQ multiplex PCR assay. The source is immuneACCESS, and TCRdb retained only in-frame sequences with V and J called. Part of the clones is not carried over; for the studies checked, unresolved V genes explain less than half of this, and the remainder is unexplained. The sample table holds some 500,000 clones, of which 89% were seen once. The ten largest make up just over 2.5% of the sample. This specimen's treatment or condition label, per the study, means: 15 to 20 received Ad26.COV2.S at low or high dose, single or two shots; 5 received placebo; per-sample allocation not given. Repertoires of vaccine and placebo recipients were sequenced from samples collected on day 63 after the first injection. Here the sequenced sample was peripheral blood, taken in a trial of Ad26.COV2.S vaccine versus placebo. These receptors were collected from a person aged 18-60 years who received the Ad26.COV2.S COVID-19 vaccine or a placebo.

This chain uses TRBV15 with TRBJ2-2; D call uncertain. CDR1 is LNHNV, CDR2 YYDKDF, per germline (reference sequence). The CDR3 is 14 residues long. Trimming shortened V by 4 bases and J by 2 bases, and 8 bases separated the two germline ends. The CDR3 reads CATSNPLNTGELFF. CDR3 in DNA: TGTGCCACCAGCAACCCCCTTAACACCGGGGAGCTGTTTTTT.

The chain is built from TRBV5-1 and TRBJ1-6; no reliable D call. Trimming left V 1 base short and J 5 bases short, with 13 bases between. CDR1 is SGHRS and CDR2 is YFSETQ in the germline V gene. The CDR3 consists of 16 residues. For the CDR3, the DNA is TGCGCCAGCAGCTTGAATAGGGTGGGGAATAATTCACCCCTCCACTTT. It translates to CASSLNRVGNNSPLHF.

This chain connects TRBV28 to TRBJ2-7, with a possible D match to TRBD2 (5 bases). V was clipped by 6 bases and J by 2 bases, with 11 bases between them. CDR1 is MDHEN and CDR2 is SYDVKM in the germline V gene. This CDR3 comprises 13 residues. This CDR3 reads CASRVTRAYEQYF. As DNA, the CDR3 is TGTGCCAGCAGGGTAACTAGGGCCTACGAGCAGTACTTC.

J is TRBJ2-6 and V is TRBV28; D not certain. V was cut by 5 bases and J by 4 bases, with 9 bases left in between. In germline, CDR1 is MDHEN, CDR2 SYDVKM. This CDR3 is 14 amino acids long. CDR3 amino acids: CASSSNRGANVLTF. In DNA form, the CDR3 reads TGTGCCAGCAGTAGTAATCGCGGGGCCAACGTCCTGACTTTC.

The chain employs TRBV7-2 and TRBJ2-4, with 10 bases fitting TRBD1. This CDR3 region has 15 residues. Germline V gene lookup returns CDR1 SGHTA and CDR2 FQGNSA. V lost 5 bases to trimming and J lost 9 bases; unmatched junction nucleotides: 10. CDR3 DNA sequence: TGTGCCAGCAGCGCTGCCCCGACAGGGGGCAGCATTCAGTACTTC. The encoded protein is CASSAAPTGGSIQYF.

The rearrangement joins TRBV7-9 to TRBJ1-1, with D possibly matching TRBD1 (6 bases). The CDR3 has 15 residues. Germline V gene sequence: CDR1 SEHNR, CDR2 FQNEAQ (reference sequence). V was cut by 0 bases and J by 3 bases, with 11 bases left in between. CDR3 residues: CASSLAGGRDTEAFF. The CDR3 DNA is TGTGCCAGCAGCTTAGCAGGGGGAAGGGACACTGAAGCTTTCTTT.

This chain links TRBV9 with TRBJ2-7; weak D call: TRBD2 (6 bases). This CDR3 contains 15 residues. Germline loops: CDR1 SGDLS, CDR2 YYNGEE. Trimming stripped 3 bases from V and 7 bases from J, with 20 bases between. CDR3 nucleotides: TGTGCCAGCAGCGCATCGGGACTGGACGCTTTTGAGCAGTACTTC. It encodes CASSASGLDAFEQYF.

This CDR3 is CASSLDRGRIKTQYF. CDR3 nucleotides: TGTGCCAGCAGCTTGGACAGGGGGAGAATTAAGACCCAGTACTTC. The chain has TRBV5-6 and TRBJ2-5; 8 nucleotides match TRBD1. The CDR3 extends over 15 amino acids. Germline trimming cut 0 bases from V and 6 bases from J; bases unmatched to any gene: 7. CDR1 is SGHDT, CDR2 YYEEEE, per germline.

This CDR3 reads CASSPSDGFYNSPLHF. For the CDR3, the DNA is TGTGCCAGCAGCCCATCGGACGGCTTCTATAATTCACCCCTCCACTTT. The rearrangement links TRBV9 to TRBJ1-6; no firm D call. Per germline, CDR1 SGDLS and CDR2 YYNGEE. V was trimmed by 4 bases and J by 3 bases, leaving 14 bases between them. This CDR3 contains 16 residues.

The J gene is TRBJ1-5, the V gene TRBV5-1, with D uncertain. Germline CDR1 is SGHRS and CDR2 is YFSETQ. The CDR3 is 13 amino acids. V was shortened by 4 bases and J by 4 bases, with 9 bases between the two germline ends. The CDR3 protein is CASSHDGNQPQHF. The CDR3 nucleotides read TGCGCCAGCAGCCACGACGGGAATCAGCCCCAGCATTTT.

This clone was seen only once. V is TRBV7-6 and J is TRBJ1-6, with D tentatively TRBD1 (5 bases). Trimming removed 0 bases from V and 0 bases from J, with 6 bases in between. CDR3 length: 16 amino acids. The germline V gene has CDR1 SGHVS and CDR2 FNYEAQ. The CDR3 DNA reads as TGTGCCAGCAGCTTAGCGGGACGCTCCTATAATTCACCCCTCCACTTT. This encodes CASSLAGRSYNSPLHF.

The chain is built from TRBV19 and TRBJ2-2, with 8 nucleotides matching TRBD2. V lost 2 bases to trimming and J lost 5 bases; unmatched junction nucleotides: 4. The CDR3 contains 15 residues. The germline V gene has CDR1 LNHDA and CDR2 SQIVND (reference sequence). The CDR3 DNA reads TGTGCCAGTAGTATATGGCCGGGGGGGACCGGGGAGCTGTTTTTT. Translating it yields CASSIWPGGTGELFF. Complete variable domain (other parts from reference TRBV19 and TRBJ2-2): DGGITQSPKYLFRKEGQNVTLSCEQNLNHDAMYWYRQDPGQGLRLIYYSQIVNDFQKGDIAEGYSVSREKKESFPLTVTSAQKNPTAFYLCASSIWPGGTGELFFGEGSRLTVL.

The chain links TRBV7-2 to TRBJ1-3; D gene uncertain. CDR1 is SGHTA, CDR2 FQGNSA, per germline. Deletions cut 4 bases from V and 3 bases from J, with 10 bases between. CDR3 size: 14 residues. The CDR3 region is CASSSRTYGNTIYF. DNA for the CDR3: TGTGCCAGCAGCTCCCGGACCTATGGAAACACCATATATTTT.

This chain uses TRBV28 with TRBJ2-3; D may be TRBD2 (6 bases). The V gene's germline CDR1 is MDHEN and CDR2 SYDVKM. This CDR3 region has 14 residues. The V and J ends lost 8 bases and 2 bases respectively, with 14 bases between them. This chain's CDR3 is CASGTREITDTQYF. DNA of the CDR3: TGTGCCAGCGGGACCCGGGAGATCACAGATACGCAGTATTTT.

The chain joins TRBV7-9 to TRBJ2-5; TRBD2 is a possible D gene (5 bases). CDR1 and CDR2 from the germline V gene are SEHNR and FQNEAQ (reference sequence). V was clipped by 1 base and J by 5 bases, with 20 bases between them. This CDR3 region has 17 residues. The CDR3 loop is CASSLGPSEAYSETQYF. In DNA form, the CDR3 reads TGTGCCAGCAGCTTAGGGCCGTCGGAGGCCTACTCGGAGACCCAGTACTTC.

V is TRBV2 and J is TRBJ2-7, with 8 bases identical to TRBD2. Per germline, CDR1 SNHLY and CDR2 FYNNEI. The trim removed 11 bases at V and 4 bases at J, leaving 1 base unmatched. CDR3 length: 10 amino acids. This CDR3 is CAGGGYEQYV. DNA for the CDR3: TGTGCCGGCGGGGGGTACGAGCAGTACGTC.